This entry lists 22 T cell receptor beta chains sequenced from one sample in a study of CD8 T cells in ankylosing spondylitis. TCRdb called the 5' RACE reads again in MiXCR, with one record for every CDR3 protein. The sample contains 150,000 to 200,000 distinct CDR3 sequences, around a tenth of which appear only once. Sequencing was carried out using blood, either unsorted or a sorted T cell fraction (not recorded which). Receptors were obtained from a male donor with ankylosing spondylitis or in good health (not recorded which).

This clonotype was seen at least ten times. The V call is TRBV4-1, the J call TRBJ2-5; D gene unclear. CDR1 is MGHRA, CDR2 YSYEKL, per germline. CDR3 length: 15 residues. V was clipped by 1 base and J by 4 bases, with 13 bases between them. This CDR3 is CASSQVWAMAETQYF. CDR3 sequence (DNA): TGCGCCAGCAGCCAAGTCTGGGCAATGGCAGAGACCCAGTACTTC.

This clonotype was observed many times. This sequence joins TRBV29-1 and TRBJ1-4; weak D call: TRBD1 (5 bases). Germline V gene lookup returns CDR1 SQVTM and CDR2 ANQGSEA. This CDR3 comprises 13 residues. Trimming removed 7 bases at V and 4 bases at J, with 13 bases between. The CDR3 sequence is CSARDGRNEKLFF. The CDR3 region has the DNA TGCAGCGCCCGGGACGGACGTAATGAAAAACTGTTTTTT.

This clonotype turned up a few times. V is TRBV2 and J is TRBJ2-5; possibly TRBD2 for D (5 bases). V lost 6 bases to trimming and J lost 4 bases, with 18 bases between them. Germline V lookup: CDR1 SNHLY, CDR2 FYNNEI. The CDR3 is made up of 15 amino acids. The CDR3 loop is CASRNGLAGRETQYF. The CDR3 nucleotides read TGTGCCAGCAGAAACGGACTGGCAGGCAGAGAGACCCAGTACTTC.

This clonotype has a count of ten or more. The gene calls are TRBV6-2 or TRBV6-3 and TRBJ2-5; possible D gene TRBD1, 5 bases. Germline-derived CDR1 and CDR2 are MNHEY and SVGEGT. There are 14 residues in the CDR3. The ends were cut back, 6 bases at V and 1 base at J, with 12 bases in the middle. This chain's CDR3 is CASRPTGSQETQYF. The CDR3 region has the DNA TGTGCCAGCAGGCCAACAGGATCCCAAGAGACCCAGTACTTC.

There are a few counts of this clonotype. This sequence joins TRBV11-2 and TRBJ2-3; D perhaps matches TRBD1 (5 bases). Deletions cut 4 bases from V and 4 bases from J, with 9 bases between. Germline V gene data show CDR1 as SGHAT and CDR2 as FQNNGV. The CDR3 has 13 amino acids. The CDR3 region is CASSSGHADTQYF. CDR3 DNA sequence: TGTGCCAGCAGCTCCGGACATGCAGATACGCAGTATTTT.

This clonotype has only a few counts. The chain has TRBV19 and TRBJ2-2; 7 bases fit TRBD1. The CDR3 runs 13 residues. The germline V gene encodes CDR1 LNHDA and CDR2 SQIVND (reference sequence). The J segment lost 6 bases and the V segment lost 11 bases, leaving 9 bases of the junction unmatched. CDR3 bases: TGTGCCGCTCACGACAGGGCCGCCGGGGAGCTGTTTTTT. Its translation: CAAHDRAAGELFF.

The chain is built from TRBV5-1 and TRBJ2-1; 10 bases match TRBD2. The V segment lost 3 bases and the J segment 6 bases; nucleotides outside the gene matches: 9. In germline, CDR1 is SGHRS, CDR2 YFSETQ. The CDR3 length is 16 residues. This CDR3 is CASSSQAGGWGNEQFF. The CDR3 bases are TGCGCCAGCAGCTCCCAAGCGGGAGGGTGGGGCAATGAGCAGTTCTTC.

This clonotype was seen repeatedly, ten times or more. The V and J genes are TRBV7-8 and TRBJ2-5, with no clear D. CDR1 is SGHVS and CDR2 is FQNEAQ in the germline V gene. The CDR3 totals 16 residues. V lost 1 base, J lost 2 bases, and 14 bases lay in between. The CDR3 reads CASSLVDIDTQETQYF. The CDR3 region has the DNA TGTGCCAGCAGCTTAGTCGATATTGACACGCAAGAGACCCAGTACTTC.

For this clonotype: A read error may be the cause here, since a much bigger clone is one base away. The V and J genes are TRBV20-1 and TRBJ2-5, with D possibly matching TRBD2 (6 bases). This CDR3 has 14 residues. Germline CDR1 DFQATT, CDR2 SNEGSKA (reference sequence). Here the CDR3 reads CSVRVAEVQETQYF. The CDR3, as DNA: TGCAGTGTTAGAGTAGCGGAGGTCCAAGAGACCCAGTACTTC.

This clonotype was observed a handful of times. V and J are TRBV7-2 and TRBJ1-4, with TRBD1 matching over 8 bases. The length of the CDR3 is 12 residues. V was clipped by 4 bases and J by 13 bases; unmatched bases: 5. Germline CDR1 SGHTA, CDR2 FQGNSA. Here the CDR3 DNA reads TGTGCCAGCAGCTCAGGGGGCGCGAGACTGTTTTTT. It codes for CASSSGGARLFF. The variable domain in full, completed from reference TRBV7-2 and TRBJ1-4, reads GAGVSQSPSNKVTEKGKDVELRCDPISGHTALYWYRQSLGQGLEFLIYFQGNSAPDKSGLPSDRFSAERTGGSVSTLTIQRTQQEDSAVYLCASSSGGARLFFGSGTQLSVL.

This clonotype has at least ten counts. The J gene is TRBJ1-6, the V gene TRBV20-1; D gene ambiguous. Deletions cut 1 base from V and 0 bases from J, with 7 bases between. The CDR3 is made up of 15 amino acids. Per germline, CDR1 DFQATT and CDR2 SNEGSKA (reference sequence). The CDR3 loop is CSARGLSSYNSPLHF. The CDR3 nucleotides read TGCAGTGCTAGAGGACTCAGCTCCTATAATTCACCCCTCCACTTT.

J is TRBJ2-7 and V is TRBV15; 7 positions match TRBD1. Germline V gives CDR1 LNHNV, CDR2 YYDKDF (reference sequence). There are 14 residues in the CDR3. J was trimmed by 5 bases and V by 5 bases; bases with no gene match: 9. This CDR3 reads CATSRQGSGHEQYF. The DNA for the CDR3 is TGTGCCACCAGCCGACAGGGCTCTGGCCACGAGCAGTACTTC.

This clonotype was detected a few times. The J gene is TRBJ1-4, the V gene TRBV2, with 8 bases matching TRBD1. Germline CDR1 is SNHLY and CDR2 is FYNNEI. The CDR3 length is 16 residues. The junction had 10 bases not matched to a gene; V was cut back by 10 bases and J by 0 bases. CDR3 protein: CATRRQGPTTNEKLFF. The CDR3 DNA reads TGTGCCACCCGCCGACAGGGGCCAACAACTAATGAAAAACTGTTTTTT.

This clonotype turned up a few times. The chain combines TRBV7-9 with TRBJ1-1; TRBD1 is a possible D gene (5 bases). The CDR3 spans 15 residues. V lost 5 bases to trimming and J lost 5 bases, with 18 bases between them. The germline gives CDR1 SEHNR, CDR2 FQNEAQ (reference sequence). The DNA of the CDR3 is TGTGCCAGCAGCCCCGAGGGTAGGGGTATGACTGAAGCTTTCTTT. As protein: CASSPEGRGMTEAFF.

This clonotype was seen at least ten times. The chain has TRBV6-1 and TRBJ2-7, with 9 bases matching TRBD2. After removal of 7 bases from V and 5 bases from J, the junction contained 9 bases not matched to a gene. Germline V gene sequence: CDR1 MNHNS, CDR2 SASEGT. This CDR3 spans 14 amino acids. CDR3 sequence reads: CASNYPGLANEQYF. CDR3 sequence (DNA): TGTGCCAGCAACTATCCGGGACTAGCTAACGAGCAGTACTTC.

This clonotype was observed at least ten times. The rearrangement joins TRBV7-2 to TRBJ1-1; TRBD1 agrees at 7 bases. The V gene end was trimmed by 2 bases and the J gene end by 5 bases; junction bases not matched to a gene: 11. CDR1 SGHTA and CDR2 FQGNSA come from the germline V gene. There are 16 residues in the CDR3. This CDR3 reads CASSLPFARGRTEAFF. CDR3 DNA sequence: TGTGCCAGCAGCTTACCCTTCGCGAGGGGGCGTACTGAAGCTTTCTTT.

This clonotype was found many times. The chain combines TRBV20-1 with TRBJ2-7; 7 bases fit TRBD1. The CDR3 loop spans 14 amino acids. Per germline, CDR1 DFQATT and CDR2 SNEGSKA (reference sequence). V shed 6 bases, J shed 6 bases, and the junction held 14 bases outside the gene matches. The DNA for the CDR3 is TGCAGTGCCAAAAGGGGGCTTCAAAGGGGCGAGCAGTACTTC. Translating it yields CSAKRGLQRGEQYF.

At least ten counts were recorded for this clonotype. The chain is built from TRBV28 and TRBJ1-2, with 8 bases that match TRBD1. The CDR3 extends over 14 amino acids. From germline, CDR1 is MDHEN and CDR2 SYDVKM. V trimming: 5 bases; J trimming: 5 bases; junction bases outside the gene matches: 7. CDR3 in DNA: TGTGCCAGCAGTGCGGGACAGGTCTTATATGGCTACACCTTC. This translates into CASSAGQVLYGYTF.

This clonotype has at least ten counts. The J gene is TRBJ1-4, the V gene TRBV29-1, with 8 positions matching TRBD1. Per the germline V gene, CDR1 is SQVTM and CDR2 is ANQGSEA. Trimming removed 4 bases from V and 3 bases from J; junction bases left unmatched: 19. The CDR3 consists of 19 residues. CDR3 sequence: CSVAKSGQALPGANEKLFF. The DNA for the CDR3 is TGCAGCGTTGCAAAATCGGGACAGGCCCTACCTGGGGCTAATGAAAAACTGTTTTTT.

In this sample, this clonotype turned up many times. This rearrangement joins TRBV7-9 to TRBJ2-4, with D hard to call. Trimming took 5 bases from V and 4 from J, leaving 3 bases between them. The CDR3 runs 11 residues. The germline gives CDR1 SEHNR, CDR2 FQNEAQ (reference sequence). The CDR3 region is CASSIKNIQYF. In DNA form, the CDR3 reads TGTGCCAGCAGCATTAAAAACATTCAGTACTTC.

This clonotype appeared many times. The CDR3 loop is CASSQGSRLHSNQPQHF. Written as DNA, the CDR3 is TGTGCCAGCAGCCAAGGAAGTAGGCTTCATAGCAATCAGCCCCAGCATTTT. This rearrangement joins TRBV3-1 to TRBJ1-5; no firm D call. V was cut by 1 base and J by 0 bases, with 13 bases left in between. The CDR3 is 17 residues long. The germline gives CDR1 LGHDT, CDR2 YNNKEL (reference sequence).

This clonotype appeared a few times. V and J are TRBV2 and TRBJ2-2; D is possibly TRBD1 (5 bases). This CDR3 has 15 amino acids. Trimming pared 2 bases from V and 4 bases from J, leaving 11 bases between. The germline V gene encodes CDR1 SNHLY and CDR2 FYNNEI. The CDR3 protein is CASSEYPDSTGELFF. Written as DNA, the CDR3 is TGTGCCAGCAGTGAATACCCCGACAGCACCGGGGAGCTGTTTTTT.